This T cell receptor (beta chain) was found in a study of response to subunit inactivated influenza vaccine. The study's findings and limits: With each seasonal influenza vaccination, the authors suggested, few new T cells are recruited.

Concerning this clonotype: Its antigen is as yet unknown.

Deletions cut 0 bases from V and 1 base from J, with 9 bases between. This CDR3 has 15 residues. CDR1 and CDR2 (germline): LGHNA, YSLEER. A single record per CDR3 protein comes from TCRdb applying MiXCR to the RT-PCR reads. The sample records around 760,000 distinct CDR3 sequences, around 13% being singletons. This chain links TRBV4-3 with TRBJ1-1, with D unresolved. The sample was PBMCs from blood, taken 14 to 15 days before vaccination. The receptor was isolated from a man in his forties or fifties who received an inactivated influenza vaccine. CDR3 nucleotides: TGCGCCAGCAGCCAAGATCGAGTCCCGAACACTGAAGCTTTCTTT. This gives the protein CASSQDRVPNTEAFF.